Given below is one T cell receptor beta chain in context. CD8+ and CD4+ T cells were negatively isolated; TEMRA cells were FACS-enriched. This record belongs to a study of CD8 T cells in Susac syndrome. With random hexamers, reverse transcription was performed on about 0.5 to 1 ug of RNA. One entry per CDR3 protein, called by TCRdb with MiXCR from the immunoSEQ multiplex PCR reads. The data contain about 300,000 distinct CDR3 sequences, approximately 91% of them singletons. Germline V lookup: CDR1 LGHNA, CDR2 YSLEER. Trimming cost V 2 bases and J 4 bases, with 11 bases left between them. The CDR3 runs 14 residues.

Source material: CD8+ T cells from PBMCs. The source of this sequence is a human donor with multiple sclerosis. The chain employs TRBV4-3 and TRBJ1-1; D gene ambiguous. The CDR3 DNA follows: TGCGCCAGCAGCCAACATAGGTGGGGCACTGAAGCTTTCTTT. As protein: CASSQHRWGTEAFF.